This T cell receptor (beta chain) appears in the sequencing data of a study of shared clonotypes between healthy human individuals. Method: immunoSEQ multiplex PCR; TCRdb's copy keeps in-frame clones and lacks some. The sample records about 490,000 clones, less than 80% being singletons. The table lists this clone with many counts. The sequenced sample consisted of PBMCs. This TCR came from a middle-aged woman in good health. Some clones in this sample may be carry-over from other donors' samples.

Written as DNA, the CDR3 is TGTGCCAGCAGCTTAAGAGGTGGTTCTAGGGACACTGAAGCTTTCTTT. Its translation is CASSLRGGSRDTEAFF. The chain recombines TRBV7-3 with TRBJ1-1, with no clear D. V was cut by 1 base and J by 3 bases, with 15 bases left in between. Germline V gene sequence: CDR1 SGHTA, CDR2 FQGTGA. The CDR3 covers 16 residues. Complete variable domain (other parts from reference TRBV7-3 and TRBJ1-1): GAGVSQTPSNKVTEKGKYVELRCDPISGHTALYWYRQSLGQGPEFLIYFQGTGAADDSGLPNDRFFAVRPEGSVSTLKIQRTERGDSAVYLCASSLRGGSRDTEAFFGQGTRLTVV.